Listed here are 4 T cell receptor beta chains from one sample, sequenced in a study of T cell repertoires in cytomegalovirus infection. Which antigens these TCRs recognize remains unknown. TCRdb re-called the reads with MiXCR, one entry per CDR3 protein. The sample has hundreds of thousands of distinct CDR3 sequences; 30% to 35% are singletons. The sample consisted of cultured PBMCs, taken from culture after CMV antigen stimulation. Receptors originate from a human donor in good health (CMV status not recorded). Some clones in this sample may be carry-over from other donors' samples.

The table lists this clonotype with a few counts. V usage is TRBV12-3 or TRBV12-4 and J usage is TRBJ2-5; D uncertain. This CDR3 comprises 11 residues. V shed 6 bases and J shed 7 bases, with 9 bases lying between them. The CDR3 DNA follows: TGTGCCAGCAGCCGTAAAGTGACCCAGTACTTC. Translation: CASSRKVTQYF.

V is TRBV7-2 and J is TRBJ2-1; no definite D call. This CDR3 comprises 8 residues. The V gene lost 8 bases and the J gene lost 11 bases, with 4 bases spanning the gap. CDR1 and CDR2 (germline): SGHTA, FQGNSA. CDR3 nucleotide sequence: TGTGCCAGCGGTCAGCAGTTCTTC. Its translation is CASGQQFF.

The V and J genes are TRBV6-6 and TRBJ2-7; 7 positions match TRBD2. The CDR3 runs to 14 residues. J gave up 3 bases and V 5 bases, and 7 bases lay outside the gene matches. Germline CDR1 and CDR2: MNHNY and SVGAGI (reference sequence). The CDR3 loop reads CASSGRREGYEQYV. The CDR3 nucleotides read TGTGCCAGCAGTGGACGGAGGGAGGGCTACGAGCAGTACGTC.

The chain combines TRBV20-1 with TRBJ2-7; D is undetermined. Germline values: CDR1 DFQATT, CDR2 SNEGSKA (reference sequence). Trimming removed 1 base from V and 3 bases from J, with 7 bases in between. CDR3 size: 12 residues. The CDR3 spells CSARGPGYEQYV. CDR3 nucleotides: TGCAGTGCTAGAGGCCCTGGCTACGAGCAGTACGTC.